A single TCR beta chain is shown here with its context. As yet, its antigen is unknown. The sample comes from a study of CD8+ T cells in alopecia areata. The authors extracted RNA and reverse transcribed it into cDNA as the sequencing template. Sequencing used immunoSEQ multiplex PCR; TCRdb keeps in-frame clones, though not all of them. In the table there are some 30,000 clones, less than 65% of which are singletons. The study's findings and limits: Among patients, TCR sharing was less clear than in mice, a difference possibly due in part to HLA diversity in the patient population.

CDR1 is SNHLY and CDR2 is FYNNEI in the germline V gene. With 5 bases clipped from V and 7 bases from J, the junction kept 10 bases outside the gene matches. The CDR3 spans 14 residues. Sampling of alopecia areata patients yielded lesional scalp punch biopsies as well as peripheral blood. Sequencing input: NKG2D-high CD8+ T cells sorted from blood. The chain combines TRBV2 with TRBJ1-1; 7 positions agree with TRBD1. This clonotype originated in a human donor with alopecia areata. CDR3 DNA: TGTGCCAGCAGTTACGGGTTAGGGGGCCTTGAAGCTTTCTTT. It codes for CASSYGLGGLEAFF.